The present T cell receptor beta chain was sequenced within a study of long-term antiretroviral therapy in people with HIV. Study-wide results and caveats: Whichever time point was examined, clones expanded before ART dominated the repertoire.

Germline V gives CDR1 MNHNS, CDR2 SASEGT. V was shortened by 6 bases and J by 2 bases, with 10 bases between the two germline ends. There are 14 residues in the CDR3. A remark on this clone: As yet, its antigen is unknown.

Prior to DNA extraction, the samples held about 0.9-11 million cryopreserved PBMC. Runs used v3.0 of the immunoSEQ assay and were done at survey level. The data were produced by immunoSEQ multiplex PCR, yet TCRdb's version contains in-frame clones alone and is incomplete. Here the sample spans tens of thousands of clones, around 84% being singletons. The chain employs TRBV6-1 and TRBJ2-2, with unresolved D. The sample consisted of unsorted PBMCs, taken 0.8 years after starting antiretroviral therapy. This receptor was identified in a woman in her twenties or thirties with HIV. The CDR3 spells CASRVAANTGELFF. The CDR3 nucleotides are TGTGCCAGCAGGGTGGCAGCTAACACCGGGGAGCTGTTTTTT.